Detailed here is one T cell receptor (beta chain). Per the original methods: Estimated nucleated cell counts came from reference gene primer amplification. Measured with immunoSEQ multiplex PCR; TCRdb has only the in-frame clones, and not every one. V, J and clone size reflect that table, while D and trimming were determined from the DNA. In the table there are about 270,000 clones, more than 70% of which are singletons. This entry is derived from a study of blood T cell repertoires in COVID-19. Study as a whole: There were acute and convalescent COVID-19 samples, and they came from the United States, Italy and Spain. Sources were T cells, B-cell-depleted T cells, or PBMCs; the material itself was cDNA or gDNA.

From germline, CDR1 is SGHTA and CDR2 FQGNSA. V dropped 0 bases and J dropped 3 bases, with 6 bases sitting between them. The CDR3 consists of 14 residues. The receptor comes from a woman aged 18-29 years with acute or convalescent COVID-19. Sequenced sample: peripheral blood. V usage is TRBV7-2 and J usage is TRBJ1-3; D is unresolved. The CDR3 DNA reads TGTGCCAGCAGCTTAGCGCTAAGTGGAAACACCATATATTTT. It codes for CASSLALSGNTIYF.